This entry lists 26 T cell receptor beta chains sequenced from one sample in a study of blood T cell repertoires in COVID-19. The protocol was immunoSEQ multiplex PCR, while the TCRdb copy is restricted to in-frame clones and leaves out a portion. This table has about 91,000 clones, around 90% appearing once. Sequences were obtained from peripheral blood. The receptors derive from a woman aged 80 or over with active COVID-19.

The rearrangement links TRBV19 to TRBJ1-4; 10 bases match TRBD1. The germline V gene encodes CDR1 LNHDA and CDR2 SQIVND (reference sequence). J was trimmed by 8 bases and V by 4 bases; bases with no gene match: 4. The CDR3 covers 14 residues. CDR3 nucleotide sequence: TGTGCCAGTAGTAGCGACAGGGGGCGAGAAAAACTGTTTTTT. This codes for CASSSDRGREKLFF.

This clone was observed a few times. This chain links TRBV19 with TRBJ2-5; weak D call: TRBD2 (6 bases). The V gene lost 3 bases and the J gene lost 5 bases, with 13 bases spanning the gap. This CDR3 contains 14 residues. CDR1 and CDR2 (germline): LNHDA, SQIVND (reference sequence). CDR3: CASSIGGSQETQYF. The CDR3 DNA follows: TGTGCCAGTAGTATTGGGGGGAGTCAGGAGACCCAGTACTTC.

This sequence joins TRBV5-1 and TRBJ2-3; the D gene is possibly TRBD2 (5 bases). This CDR3 region has 15 residues. The ends were cut back, 3 bases at V and 0 bases at J, with 11 bases in the middle. Germline CDR1 reads SGHRS; CDR2 reads YFSETQ. CDR3 bases: TGCGCCAGCAGCTCGAGGACTCCTAGCACAGATACGCAGTATTTT. Its protein product is CASSSRTPSTDTQYF.

The CDR3 reads CASSEYSGANVLTF. CDR3 DNA sequence: TGTGCCAGCAGTGAATACTCTGGGGCCAACGTCCTGACTTTC. This chain uses TRBV6-1 with TRBJ2-6; D is ambiguous. Germline lookup yields CDR1 MNHNS and CDR2 SASEGT. The V end was cut by 2 bases, the J end by 0 bases, with 2 bases between. The CDR3 totals 14 residues.

This sequence joins TRBV4-2 and TRBJ1-1; D gene unclear. The CDR3 totals 16 residues. V gave up 0 bases and J gave up 4 bases, with 15 bases separating them. Germline V gene sequence: CDR1 LGHNA, CDR2 YNFKEQ. CDR3 protein: CASSQDPGRFGTEAFF. In DNA form, the CDR3 reads TGTGCCAGCAGCCAAGATCCAGGCCGGTTCGGCACTGAAGCTTTCTTT.

J is TRBJ2-7 and V is TRBV27, with TRBD2 matching over 13 bases. After removal of 6 bases from V and 6 bases from J, the junction contained 20 bases not matched to a gene. This CDR3 is 19 amino acids long. Germline CDR1 and CDR2: MNHEY and SMNVEV (reference sequence). CDR3 coding DNA: TGTGCCAGCAGCACACCTAAACGGAAACGGACTAGCGGGAGTGTCGAGCAGTACTTC. Translating gives CASSTPKRKRTSGSVEQYF.

The chain is built from TRBV25-1 and TRBJ1-1; D unclear. CDR3 length: 13 residues. The germline V and J ends were trimmed by 3 bases and 5 bases, with 10 bases remaining between them. Germline CDR1 is MGHDK and CDR2 is SYGVNS. CDR3 DNA sequence: TGTGCCAGCAGTGACGGGTCCTATACTGAAGCTTTCTTT. Protein product: CASSDGSYTEAFF.

The chain uses TRBV7-3 and TRBJ2-3; 9 bases agree with TRBD2. Germline loops: CDR1 SGHTA, CDR2 FQGTGA. V trimming: 5 bases; J trimming: 3 bases; junction bases outside the gene matches: 6. The CDR3 sequence is 15 residues long. For the CDR3, the DNA is TGTGCCAGCAGCATAGCGGGAGTTTTTACAGATACGCAGTATTTT. This translates into CASSIAGVFTDTQYF.

The V and J genes are TRBV27 and TRBJ1-6, with D possibly TRBD1 on 5 matching bases. This CDR3 has 17 amino acids. The germline CDR1 and CDR2 sequences are MNHEY and SMNVEV (reference sequence). Trimming removed 5 bases from V and 7 bases from J, with 21 bases in between. In nucleotides, the CDR3 is TGTGCCAGCAGTCCGGGCCTGCAGGGCGTCAACAATTCACCCCTCCACTTT. This encodes CASSPGLQGVNNSPLHF.

The rearrangement links TRBV6-5 to TRBJ2-5, with D perhaps matching TRBD1 (5 bases). The CDR3 covers 14 residues. The germline V gene encodes CDR1 MNHEY and CDR2 SVGAGI. V lost 2 bases, J lost 5 bases, and 12 bases lay in between. The CDR3 DNA sequence: TGTGCCAGCAGTTACGGGCAGGGTCCCGAGACCCAGTACTTC. Translating it yields CASSYGQGPETQYF.

This rearrangement joins TRBV5-1 to TRBJ2-1, with unresolved D. The germline V gene has CDR1 SGHRS and CDR2 YFSETQ. The length of the CDR3 is 13 residues. V lost 4 bases and J 6 bases, leaving 11 bases between the germline ends. In DNA, the CDR3 is TGCGCCAGCAGCAGGTCGGGTGGCAATGAGCAGTTCTTC. Protein product: CASSRSGGNEQFF.

In its sample, this clone was seen once. The rearrangement uses TRBV6-6 and TRBJ2-3; D may be TRBD1 (6 bases). There are 14 residues in the CDR3. Germline loops: CDR1 MNHNY, CDR2 SVGAGI (reference sequence). V lost 8 bases and J 2 bases, leaving 14 bases between the germline ends. In DNA form, the CDR3 reads TGTGCCAGCTTGCCAGGGGCTCACACAGATACGCAGTATTTT. Protein sequence: CASLPGAHTDTQYF.

This clone was observed once. This sequence joins TRBV7-2 and TRBJ2-7; 8 bases are shared with TRBD2. The CDR3 sequence is 17 residues long. Losses at the gene ends were 5 bases for V and 0 bases for J; bases not matched to a gene: 12. Germline CDR1 reads SGHTA; CDR2 reads FQGNSA. The CDR3 spells CASSRQAGGKSSYEQYF. The CDR3 DNA sequence: TGTGCCAGCAGCCGTCAGGCGGGAGGCAAGAGCTCCTACGAGCAGTACTTC.

This chain links TRBV7-9 with TRBJ2-5, with TRBD2 matching 9 bases. Germline V gives CDR1 SEHNR, CDR2 FQNEAQ (reference sequence). The CDR3 has 15 amino acids. With V trimmed by 7 bases and J by 7 bases, 13 bases remained unmatched. CDR3 amino acids: CASTPAGGRDGTQYF. The CDR3 DNA reads TGTGCCAGCACCCCCGCGGGAGGGAGGGATGGGACCCAGTACTTC.

Here the CDR3 reads CASSLTAANEKLFF. CDR3 DNA: TGTGCCAGCAGCCTCACCGCGGCTAATGAAAAACTGTTTTTT. V and J are TRBV11-1 and TRBJ1-4; D remains ambiguous. Per germline, CDR1 SGHAT and CDR2 FQDESV (reference sequence). V lost 5 bases to trimming and J lost 3 bases, with 10 bases between them. This CDR3 is built from 14 residues.

This sequence joins TRBV6-2 or TRBV6-3 and TRBJ2-3, with D perhaps TRBD2 (6 bases). Trimming left V 0 bases short and J 3 bases short, with 13 bases between. This CDR3 is 16 amino acids long. The V gene's germline CDR1 is MNHEY and CDR2 SVGEGT. The CDR3 DNA follows: TGTGCCAGCAGTTACTCGAGGAGGGATCTTACAGATACGCAGTATTTT. It translates to CASSYSRRDLTDTQYF.

V is TRBV19 and J is TRBJ1-1; D possibly corresponds to TRBD1 (6 bases). The CDR3 is made up of 14 amino acids. V lost 3 bases, J lost 1 base, and 9 bases lay in between. The V gene's germline CDR1 is LNHDA and CDR2 SQIVND (reference sequence). This chain's CDR3 is CASSIRGANTEAFF. Here the CDR3 DNA reads TGTGCCAGTAGTATTCGGGGGGCGAACACTGAAGCTTTCTTT.

In the case of this clone: One end of the junction is discordant with germline, which a read error may explain. J is TRBJ2-1 and V is TRBV28; D possibly corresponds to TRBD2 (5 bases). The CDR3 length is 13 residues. Per the germline V gene, CDR1 is MDHEN and CDR2 is SYDVKM. CDR3 sequence: CASSLPTHRWRVF. In DNA form, the CDR3 reads TGTGCCAGCAGTTTACCTACCCACCGATGGCGGGTCTTC.

J is TRBJ2-1 and V is TRBV4-1; 9 nucleotides agree with TRBD2. Per the germline V gene, CDR1 is MGHRA and CDR2 is YSYEKL. Trimming took 2 bases from V and 9 from J; bases not matched to a gene: 8. The CDR3 totals 15 residues. Here the CDR3 DNA reads TGCGCCAGCAGCCAAAACCCAGCGGGAGGACTTGAGCAGTTCTTC. Translation gives CASSQNPAGGLEQFF.

V is TRBV2 and J is TRBJ2-7; 7 bases line up with TRBD1. Trimming cost V 4 bases and J 3 bases; bases outside gene matches: 3. The germline gives CDR1 SNHLY, CDR2 FYNNEI. The CDR3 is 13 amino acids. The CDR3 sequence is CASSGQGHYEQYF. The CDR3 region has the DNA TGTGCCAGCAGTGGACAGGGTCACTACGAGCAGTACTTC.

CDR3 loop: CASGQGFPETQYF. In DNA form, the CDR3 reads TGTGCCAGCGGTCAGGGGTTCCCAGAGACCCAGTACTTC. The chain combines TRBV2 with TRBJ2-5; tentatively, D is TRBD1 (6 bases). Germline assignment: CDR1 SNHLY and CDR2 FYNNEI. The length of the CDR3 is 13 residues. V lost 8 bases to trimming and J lost 4 bases, with 14 bases between them. The full variable domain, rest sourced from reference TRBV2 and TRBJ2-5, is EPEVTQTPSHQVTQMGQEVILRCVPISNHLYFYWYRQILGQKVEFLVSFYNNEISEKSEIFDDQFSVERPDGSNFTLKIRSTKLEDSAMYFCASGQGFPETQYFGPGTRLLVL.

This sequence joins TRBV5-1 and TRBJ1-2; 10 bases match TRBD1. There are 13 residues in the CDR3. CDR1 is SGHRS and CDR2 is YFSETQ in the germline V gene. V lost 4 bases and J lost 8; bases outside the gene matches: 5. The CDR3 sequence: CASSPTGGSGYTF. The CDR3 DNA sequence: TGCGCCAGCAGCCCGACAGGGGGCTCGGGCTACACCTTC.

This chain connects TRBV7-2 to TRBJ1-2, with D tentatively TRBD1 (6 bases). This CDR3 has 15 residues. V lost 2 bases, J lost 5 bases, and 15 bases lay in between. Germline V CDR1 and CDR2: SGHTA, FQGNSA. In DNA, the CDR3 is TGTGCCAGCAGCTTAATGTCACAGGGAGGGTATGGCTACACCTTC. Its protein is CASSLMSQGGYGYTF. The full variable domain, in which reference TRBV7-2 and TRBJ1-2 provide the parts outside the CDR3, is GAGVSQSPSNKVTEKGKDVELRCDPISGHTALYWYRQSLGQGLEFLIYFQGNSAPDKSGLPSDRFSAERTGGSVSTLTIQRTQQEDSAVYLCASSLMSQGGYGYTFGSGTRLTVV.

The chain combines TRBV5-1 with TRBJ1-4; 8 bases agree with TRBD1. V lost 4 bases and J lost 7; bases outside the gene matches: 6. Germline V gene sequence: CDR1 SGHRS, CDR2 YFSETQ. The CDR3 is made up of 14 amino acids. DNA for the CDR3: TGCGCCAGCAGCCGCGGACAGGGATCTGAAAAACTGTTTTTT. Translated, it gives CASSRGQGSEKLFF.

The CDR3 DNA sequence: TGTGCCAGCAGTTTTAGTTGGTCAACCCTCCACTTT. It translates to CASSFSWSTLHF. The gene calls are TRBV28 and TRBJ1-6; no reliable D call. The CDR3 length is 12 residues. Germline V CDR1 and CDR2: MDHEN, SYDVKM. V lost 3 bases and J 14 bases, leaving 11 bases between the germline ends.

This chain joins TRBV12-5 and TRBJ2-2, with D possibly matching TRBD1 (7 bases). V was cut by 6 bases and J by 3 bases, with 20 bases left in between. This CDR3 has 17 amino acids. Per the germline V gene, CDR1 is LGHNT and CDR2 is FRNRAP. The CDR3 sequence: CASGSHRGGGDTGELFF. The CDR3 DNA follows: TGTGCTAGTGGATCCCACAGGGGAGGTGGGGACACCGGGGAGCTGTTTTTT.